This entry concerns a single T cell receptor beta chain. Antigen specificity is unknown. Measured with immunoSEQ multiplex PCR; TCRdb has only the in-frame clones, and not every one. Counted here are under 95,000 clones, roughly 90% occurring once; the ten biggest clones make up about 0.6%. This sample was included in a study of a mutant IDH1 vaccine in newly diagnosed glioma. The overall study: In weeks 1, 3, 5, 7, 11, 15, 19 and 23, patients were vaccinated. Most had both radiotherapy and temozolomide beforehand; others had only one.

The CDR3 is 14 residues long. V gave up 4 bases and J gave up 0 bases; unmatched junction bases: 1. The V gene's germline CDR1 is ENHRY and CDR2 SYGVKD. Time point here: week 5, during vaccination. Each dose of the vaccine consisted of 300 ug of mutant IDH1 20-mer peptide, with topical imiquimod. Sample: PBMCs, taken from a glioma patient whose treatment included an IDH1 peptide vaccine. This clonotype was sampled from a woman between 50 and 59 years old with glioma. The chain uses TRBV10-3 and TRBJ2-3; 7 bases line up with TRBD1. CDR3 nucleotide sequence: TGTGCCATCAGTGGGGGACAGAGCACAGATACGCAGTATTTT. Encoded protein: CAISGGQSTDTQYF.